This T cell receptor (beta chain) came from a study of CD8 T cells in Susac syndrome. Reverse transcription of about 0.5 to 1 ug RNA used random hexamers. Amplification of TCR beta CDR3 by immunoSEQ multiplex PCR spanned 54 Vbeta and 13 Jbeta. Via MiXCR, TCRdb re-called the immunoSEQ multiplex PCR reads, giving one row per CDR3 protein. Among roughly 200,000 distinct CDR3 sequences listed, 90% to 95% were seen once. The length of the CDR3 is 10 residues. This sequence joins TRBV12-3 or TRBV12-4 and TRBJ2-7; D ambiguous. The TCR originated in a human donor with Susac syndrome. Sequenced material: CD4+ T cells from PBMCs. The CDR3 sequence: CAATTYEQYF. The CDR3 coding sequence is TGTGCTGCAACGACCTACGAGCAGTACTTC.